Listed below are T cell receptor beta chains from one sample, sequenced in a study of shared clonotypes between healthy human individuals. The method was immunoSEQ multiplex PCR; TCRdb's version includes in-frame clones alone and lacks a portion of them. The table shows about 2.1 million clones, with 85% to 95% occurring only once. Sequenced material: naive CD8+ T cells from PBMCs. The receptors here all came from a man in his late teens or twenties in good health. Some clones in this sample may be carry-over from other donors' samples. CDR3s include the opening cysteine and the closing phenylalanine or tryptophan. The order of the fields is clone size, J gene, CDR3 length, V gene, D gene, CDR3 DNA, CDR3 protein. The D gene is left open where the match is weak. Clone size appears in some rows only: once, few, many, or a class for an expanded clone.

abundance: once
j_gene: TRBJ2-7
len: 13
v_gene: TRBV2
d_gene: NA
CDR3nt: TGTGCCAGCAGCGGTTCATACGAATACGAGCAGTACTTC
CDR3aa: CASSGSYEYEQYF

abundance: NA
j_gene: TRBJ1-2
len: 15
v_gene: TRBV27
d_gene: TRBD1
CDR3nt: TGTGCCAGCAGTTTATCCCGGACAGGGACCCATGGCTACACCTTC
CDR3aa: CASSLSRTGTHGYTF

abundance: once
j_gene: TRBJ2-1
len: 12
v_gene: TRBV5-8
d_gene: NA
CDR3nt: TGTGCCAGCAGCGAGGCACCCAATGAGCAGTTCTTC
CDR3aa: CASSEAPNEQFF

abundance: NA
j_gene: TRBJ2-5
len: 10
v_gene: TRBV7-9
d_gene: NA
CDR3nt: TGTGCCAGCAGCTTAGGGGAAATGCACTTC
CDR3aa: CASSLGEMHF

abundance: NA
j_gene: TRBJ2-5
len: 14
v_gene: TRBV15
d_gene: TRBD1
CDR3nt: TGTGCCACCATGGGACAGGGGGGCCAAGAGACCCAGTACTTC
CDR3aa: CATMGQGGQETQYF

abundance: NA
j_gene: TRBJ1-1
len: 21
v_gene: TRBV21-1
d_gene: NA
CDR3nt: TGTGCCAGCAGCGAACGACGGGGACAGGAGACCGTCGGAGACCTGAACACTGAAGCTTTCTTT
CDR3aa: CASSERRGQETVGDLNTEAFF

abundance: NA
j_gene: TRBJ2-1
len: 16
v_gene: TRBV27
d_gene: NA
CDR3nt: TGTGCCAGCAGTTATCGGCTAGCCAACTCCTACAATGAGCAGTTCTTC
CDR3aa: CASSYRLANSYNEQFF

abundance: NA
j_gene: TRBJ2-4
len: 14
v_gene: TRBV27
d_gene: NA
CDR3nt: TGTGCCAGCAGCGACCTTCGGTTACTGAACATTCAGTACTTC
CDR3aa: CASSDLRLLNIQYF

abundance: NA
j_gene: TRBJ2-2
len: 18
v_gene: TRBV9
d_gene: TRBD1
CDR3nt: TGTGCCAGCAGCGTACCGGGACAGGGGGTAGGATGGACCGGGGAGCTGTTTTTT
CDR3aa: CASSVPGQGVGWTGELFF

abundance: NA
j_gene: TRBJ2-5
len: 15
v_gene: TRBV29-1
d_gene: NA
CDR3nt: TGCAGCGTTGAAGATCCGGAGCTCCTCCAAGAGACCCAGTACTTC
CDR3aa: CSVEDPELLQETQYF

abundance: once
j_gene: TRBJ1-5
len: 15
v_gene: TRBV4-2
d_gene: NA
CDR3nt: TGTGCCAGCAGCATTACAGATCGCTTAAATCAGCCCCAGCATTTT
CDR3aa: CASSITDRLNQPQHF

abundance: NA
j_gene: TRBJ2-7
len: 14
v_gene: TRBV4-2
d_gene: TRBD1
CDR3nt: TGTGCCAGCGGGACGGACAGGGGATCCTACGAGCAGTACTTC
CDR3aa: CASGTDRGSYEQYF

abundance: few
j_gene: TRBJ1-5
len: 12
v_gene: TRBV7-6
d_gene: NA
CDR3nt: TGTGCCAGCAGCGCTCCTAATCAGCCCCAGCATTTT
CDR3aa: CASSAPNQPQHF

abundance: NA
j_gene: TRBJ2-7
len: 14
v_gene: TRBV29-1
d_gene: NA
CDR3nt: TGCAGCGTAAGACAGGACCTACGGGGCGACGAGCAGTACTTC
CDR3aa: CSVRQDLRGDEQYF

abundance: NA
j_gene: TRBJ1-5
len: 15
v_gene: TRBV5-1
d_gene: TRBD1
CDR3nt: TGCGCCAGCAGCCCCACAGGGGGCTTCAATCAGCCCCAGCATTTT
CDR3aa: CASSPTGGFNQPQHF

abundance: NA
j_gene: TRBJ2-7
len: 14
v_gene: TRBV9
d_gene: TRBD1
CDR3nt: TGTGCCAGCAGCGCCGGGACAGGTCTCTACGAGCAGTACTTC
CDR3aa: CASSAGTGLYEQYF

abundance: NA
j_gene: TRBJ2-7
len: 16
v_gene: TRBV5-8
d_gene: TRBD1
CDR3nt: TGTGCCAGCAGCGAAGACAGGGGGCAAGGTCTATACGAGCAGTACTTC
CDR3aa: CASSEDRGQGLYEQYF

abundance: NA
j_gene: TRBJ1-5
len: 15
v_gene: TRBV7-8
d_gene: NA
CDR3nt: TGTGCCAGCAGCCGGGAAAGGGGCGCGGGGCAGCCCCAGCATTTT
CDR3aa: CASSRERGAGQPQHF

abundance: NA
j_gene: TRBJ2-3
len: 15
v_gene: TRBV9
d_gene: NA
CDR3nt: TGTGCCAGCAGCGTAGGCGAACCTAGCACAGATACGCAGTATTTT
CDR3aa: CASSVGEPSTDTQYF

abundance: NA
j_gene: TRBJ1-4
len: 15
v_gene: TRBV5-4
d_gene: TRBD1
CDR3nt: TGTGCCAGCAGCTTGGGGGACAGGGTGACTGAAAAACTGTTTTTT
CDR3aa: CASSLGDRVTEKLFF

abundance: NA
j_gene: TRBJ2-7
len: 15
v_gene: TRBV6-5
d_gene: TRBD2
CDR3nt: TGTGCCAGCAGTTATCATAGCGGGAGTGGATACGAGCAGTACTTC
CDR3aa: CASSYHSGSGYEQYF

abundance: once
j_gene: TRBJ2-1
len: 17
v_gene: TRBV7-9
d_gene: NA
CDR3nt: TGTGCCAGCAGCTTAGTCGCCAGCACGAGCTCCTACAATGAGCAGTTCTTC
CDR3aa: CASSLVASTSSYNEQFF

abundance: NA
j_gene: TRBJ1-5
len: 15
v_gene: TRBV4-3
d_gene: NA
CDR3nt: TGCGCCAGCAGCCAAAAAGTGCAGGCGGGGCAGCCCCAGCATTTT
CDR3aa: CASSQKVQAGQPQHF

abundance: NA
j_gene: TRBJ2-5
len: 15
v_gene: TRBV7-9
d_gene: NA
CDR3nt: TGTGCCAGCAGCTCTGGTTGGGGCAGGCAAGAGACCCAGTACTTC
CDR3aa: CASSSGWGRQETQYF

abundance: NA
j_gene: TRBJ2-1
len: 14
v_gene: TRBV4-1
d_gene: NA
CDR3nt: TGCGCCAGCAGCCTCCTTCTGGCCAGGGATGAGCAGTTCTTC
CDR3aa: CASSLLLARDEQFF

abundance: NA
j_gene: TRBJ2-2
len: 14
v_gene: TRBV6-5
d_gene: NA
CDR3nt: TGTGCCAGCGGGGTGGGGGAGGTCGCCGGGGAGCTGTTTTTT
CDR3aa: CASGVGEVAGELFF

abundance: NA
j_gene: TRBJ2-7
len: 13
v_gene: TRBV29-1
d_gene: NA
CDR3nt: TGCAGCGTAGTGGTACAGGCGTCCTACGAGCAGTACTTC
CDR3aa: CSVVVQASYEQYF

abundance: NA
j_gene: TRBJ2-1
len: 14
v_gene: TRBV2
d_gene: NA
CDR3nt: TGTGCCAGCAGTGAAGTGAGGGGGGGTTATGAGCAGTTCTTC
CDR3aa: CASSEVRGGYEQFF

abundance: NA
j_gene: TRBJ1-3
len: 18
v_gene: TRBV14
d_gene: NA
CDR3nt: TGTGCCAGCAGCCAAGTGGCAGCTCCCTTGTTTTCTGGAAACACCATATATTTT
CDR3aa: CASSQVAAPLFSGNTIYF

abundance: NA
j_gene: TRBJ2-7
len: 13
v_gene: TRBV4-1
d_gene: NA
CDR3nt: TGCGCCAGCAGCCACCGCCGGGACTACGAGCAGTACTTC
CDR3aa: CASSHRRDYEQYF

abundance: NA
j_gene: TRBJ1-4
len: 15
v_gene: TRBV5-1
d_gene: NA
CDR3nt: TGCGCCAGCAGCTTGGAGACGCGGGGCGGTGAAAAACTGTTTTTT
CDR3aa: CASSLETRGGEKLFF

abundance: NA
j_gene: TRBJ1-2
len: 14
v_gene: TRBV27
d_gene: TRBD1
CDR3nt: TGTGCCAGCAGCGAGCGGGGGACAGGGCGCGGCTACACCTTC
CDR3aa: CASSERGTGRGYTF

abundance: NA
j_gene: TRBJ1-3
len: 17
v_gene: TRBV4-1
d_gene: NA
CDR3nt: TGCGCCAGCAGCCCGACCACTCGGGGGGCGCGTGGAAACACCATATATTTT
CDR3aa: CASSPTTRGARGNTIYF

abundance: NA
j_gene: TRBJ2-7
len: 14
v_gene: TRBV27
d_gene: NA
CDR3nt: TGTGCCAGCAGTTGGGCAGGGCCCACCTACGAGCAGTACTTC
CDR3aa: CASSWAGPTYEQYF

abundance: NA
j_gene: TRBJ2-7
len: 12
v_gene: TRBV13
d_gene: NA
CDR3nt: TGTGCCAGCAGCCCTGGAGTATTGGAGCAGTACTTC
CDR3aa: CASSPGVLEQYF

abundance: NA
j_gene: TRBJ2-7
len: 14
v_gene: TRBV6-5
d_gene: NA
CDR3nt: TGTGCCAGCAGTGCGGGACCCTCCCAGCTCGAGCAGTACTTC
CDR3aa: CASSAGPSQLEQYF

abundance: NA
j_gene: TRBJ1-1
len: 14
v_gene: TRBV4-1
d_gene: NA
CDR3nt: TGCGCCAGCAGCCAAGTTGGGGGGAACGGTGAAGCTTTCTTT
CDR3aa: CASSQVGGNGEAFF

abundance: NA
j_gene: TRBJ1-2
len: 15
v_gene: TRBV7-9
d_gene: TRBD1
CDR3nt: TGTGCCAGCAGCTCCGACAGGGGGCTTATCTATGGCTACACCTTC
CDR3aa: CASSSDRGLIYGYTF

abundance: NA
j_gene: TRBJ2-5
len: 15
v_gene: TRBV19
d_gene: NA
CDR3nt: TGTGCCAGTAGTGGTTGGTCTCCGCTCGGGGAGACCCAGTACTTC
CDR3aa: CASSGWSPLGETQYF

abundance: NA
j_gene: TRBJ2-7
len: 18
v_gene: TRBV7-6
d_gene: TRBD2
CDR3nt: TGTGCCAGCAGCTCTCCCTTTTTGACTAGCGGGAGGTCCTACGAGCAGTACTTC
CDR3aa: CASSSPFLTSGRSYEQYF

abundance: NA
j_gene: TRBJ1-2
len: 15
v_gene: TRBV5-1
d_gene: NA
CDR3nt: TGCGCCAGCAGCCTTGAGATAAGGGTATCGGATGGCTACACCTTC
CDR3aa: CASSLEIRVSDGYTF